A selection of T cell receptor beta chains follows, all from one sample in a study of cytomegalovirus exposure and HLA in healthy donors. The method was immunoSEQ multiplex PCR; TCRdb's version includes in-frame clones alone and lacks a portion of them. The sample contains 90,000 to 120,000 clones, around 74% of which appear only once. Sequencing input: PBMCs. These receptors all come from a middle-aged woman in good health and CMV-seropositive. Both conserved end residues are part of each CDR3. Each record gives: J gene, D gene, clone size, V gene, CDR3 DNA, CDR3 protein. A D gene is named only where the DNA matches it firmly. Expanded clones get a size class; other rows say once, few or many, or leave the size out.

TRBJ2-6 | NA | once | TRBV28 | TGTGCCAGCAGTAGCAACTCTGGGGCCAACGTCCTGACTTTC | CASSSNSGANVLTF
TRBJ1-3 | TRBD1 | NA | TRBV7-2 | TGTGCCAGCAGCCGCAATACAGGGGGGACTGGAAACACCATATATTTT | CASSRNTGGTGNTIYF
TRBJ1-1 | TRBD1 | NA | TRBV28 | TGTGCCAGCAGTAGTACAGGGGGACGAACTGAAGCTTTCTTT | CASSSTGGRTEAFF
TRBJ1-6 | NA | NA | TRBV25-1 | TGTGCCAGCAGGGAGACAGCACTCTATAATTCACCCCTCCACTTT | CASRETALYNSPLHF
TRBJ1-1 | NA | NA | TRBV5-6 | TGTGCCAGCAGCTTGCTCACTAACCAGGCTTTCTTT | CASSLLTNQAFF
TRBJ2-2 | TRBD1 | few | TRBV30 | TGTGCCTGGAGGGGGACAGGGTCGAACACCGGGGAGCTGTTTTTT | CAWRGTGSNTGELFF
TRBJ2-2 | NA | NA | TRBV18 | TGTGCCAGCTCACCAGGGACAATTTATTTCGGGGAGCTGTTTTTT | CASSPGTIYFGELFF
TRBJ1-4 | NA | few | TRBV16 | TGTGCCAGCAGCCAAAACACCAGGGGTGAAAAACTGTTTTTT | CASSQNTRGEKLFF
TRBJ2-2 | NA | once | TRBV5-1 | TGCGCCAGCAGCCTCCGACAGGACAACACCGGGGAGCTGTTTTTT | CASSLRQDNTGELFF
TRBJ1-2 | TRBD1 | NA | TRBV7-2 | TGTGCCAGCAGCTTAGTTTTTGGGACAGGGAACTATGGCTACACCTTC | CASSLVFGTGNYGYTF
TRBJ2-2 | TRBD1 | NA | TRBV5-1 | TGCGCCAGCCACCGGGACAGGGCGAACACCGGGGAGCTGTTTTTT | CASHRDRANTGELFF
TRBJ1-5 | TRBD1 | NA | TRBV5-5 | TGTGCCAGCAGCTGGGACAGGGCGAATCAGCCCCAGCATTTT | CASSWDRANQPQHF
TRBJ1-1 | NA | NA | TRBV28 | TGTGCCAGCATGGGATACGGGATAGGAAAAGCTTTCTTT | CASMGYGIGKAFF
TRBJ2-5 | NA | NA | TRBV4-1 | TGCGCCAGCAGCCCAAGCTATACTCTAGGAGAGACCCAGTACTTC | CASSPSYTLGETQYF
TRBJ1-1 | TRBD1 | NA | TRBV13 | TGTGCCAGCAGCACCACCCAGGGACAGGGAACCGCGACTGAAGCTTTCTTT | CASSTTQGQGTATEAFF
TRBJ1-2 | NA | NA | TRBV18 | TGTGCCAGCTCACCGACGGCGGGTTACGATGGCTACACCTTC | CASSPTAGYDGYTF
TRBJ1-3 | TRBD1 | NA | TRBV4-2 | TGTGCCAGCAGCCAAGTTGGACAGGGAGAGTTATACACCATATATTTT | CASSQVGQGELYTIYF
TRBJ1-6 | TRBD1 | NA | TRBV4-3 | TGCGCCAGCAGCCAAGATCCAAGTCATAGCCCGGGACAGTTCCACTTT | CASSQDPSHSPGQFHF
TRBJ2-3 | NA | few | TRBV7-6 | TGTGCCAGCAGCTTAGGCGGAGGGGTCACAGATACGCAGTATTTT | CASSLGGGVTDTQYF
TRBJ1-2 | NA | NA | TRBV21-1 | TGTGCCCCGAATCCGGGACAGGGGGCGGGAGGCTACACCTTC | CAPNPGQGAGGYTF
TRBJ2-5 | TRBD1 | NA | TRBV10-3 | TGTGCCATGGGGACAGGGGGAAAGACCCAGTACTTC | CAMGTGGKTQYF
TRBJ2-1 | TRBD2 | NA | TRBV7-3 | TGTGCCAGCGGGCTAGCGGGGTACAATGAGCAGTTCTTC | CASGLAGYNEQFF
TRBJ1-1 | NA | many | TRBV19 | TGTGCCAGTCAAGGCCCCACAGGAGCCATAGTAGCTTTCTTT | CASQGPTGAIVAFF
TRBJ1-2 | TRBD1 | NA | TRBV19 | TGTGCCAGTAGGGACAGGGGGCCTCCAGCACACTATGGCTACACCTTC | CASRDRGPPAHYGYTF
TRBJ2-6 | NA | NA | TRBV6-1 | TGTGCCAGCACGACCGACAGGGCCAACGTCCTGACTTTC | CASTTDRANVLTF
TRBJ1-4 | NA | NA | TRBV5-1 | TGCGCCAGCAGTCTGGACACTCTTAATGAAAAACTGTTTTTT | CASSLDTLNEKLFF
TRBJ1-1 | NA | NA | TRBV18 | TGTGCCAGCTCACGCCAGGCATATGACACTGAAGCTTTCTTT | CASSRQAYDTEAFF
TRBJ1-4 | NA | NA | TRBV7-2 | TGTGCCAGCAGCTTAGAACTTAATGAAAAACTGTTTTTT | CASSLELNEKLFF
TRBJ2-1 | NA | NA | TRBV7-8 | TGTGCCAGCAGCCCGTACCCTCGGGGTTCAGCGAATGAGCAGTTCTTC | CASSPYPRGSANEQFF
TRBJ2-1 | NA | few | TRBV5-1 | TGCGCCAGCAGCTTGGGTCCGGACAGCTCCTACAATGAGCAGTTCTTC | CASSLGPDSSYNEQFF
TRBJ1-1 | TRBD1 | once | TRBV7-9 | TGTGCCAGCACATCCCCTCCGGGACAGCTTGAAGCTTTCTTT | CASTSPPGQLEAFF
TRBJ1-5 | NA | NA | TRBV30 | TGTGCCTGGAGTGTAGGACTATCTCAGCCCCAGCATTTT | CAWSVGLSQPQHF
TRBJ1-1 | TRBD1 | NA | TRBV5-1 | TGCGCCAGCAGCGTCGGGACAGTGAACACTGAAGCTTTCTTT | CASSVGTVNTEAFF
TRBJ2-7 | TRBD2 | NA | TRBV4-1 | TGCGCCAGCAGCCAAGATCGCACTAGCGGGTACGAGCAGTACTTC | CASSQDRTSGYEQYF
TRBJ1-2 | TRBD1 | once | TRBV5-1 | TGCGCCAGCAGCTGGACAGGGGTGGGAGATGGCTACACCTTC | CASSWTGVGDGYTF